The 13 T cell receptor beta chains presented below share a single source sample, sequenced in a study of control samples from healthy donors and cancer patients (dated by TCRdb to about 2020). Library prep was done by the immunoSEQ multiplex PCR assay. TCRdb re-hosts the immuneACCESS table, in-frame sequences only. Its copies lack some clones; in the studies checked, an unresolved V gene accounts for under half of them, and the cause for the rest is not known. This sample is represented by approximately 59,000 clones; more than 75% of them were singletons. Roughly an eighth of the sample is held by the ten biggest clonotypes. The source material was PBMCs. The source of these receptors is a woman aged 60-75 years with lung cancer.

The V call is TRBV21-1, the J call TRBJ2-1; the table names TRBD1, a call not compared with the DNA. TRBV21-1 is termed a pseudogene. The CDR3 extends over 16 amino acids. The CDR3 DNA is TGTGCCAGCAGCAAAGATTTCGCGACAGCATACAATGAGCAGTTCTTC. Translated, it gives CASSKDFATAYNEQFF.

J is TRBJ2-1 and V is TRBV6-5; D not certain. Germline V gives CDR1 MNHEY, CDR2 SVGAGI. Trimming pared 7 bases from V and 4 bases from J, leaving 14 bases between. The CDR3 loop spans 14 amino acids. CDR3 in DNA: TGTGCCAGCAAGGGTCTTTTCTCGTACAATGAGCAGTTCTTC. Its translation is CASKGLFSYNEQFF.

V gene TRBV28 combines with J gene TRBJ1-2; D perhaps matches TRBD1 (5 bases). Trimming pared 6 bases from V and 2 bases from J, leaving 19 bases between. The CDR3 loop spans 16 amino acids. The germline gives CDR1 MDHEN, CDR2 SYDVKM. CDR3 coding DNA: TGTGCCAGCAGACCTACTATAGGGACGCTCAACTATGGCTACACCTTC. Its translation is CASRPTIGTLNYGYTF.

The chain couples TRBV5-1 to TRBJ1-3; D call uncertain. Germline V gives CDR1 SGHRS, CDR2 YFSETQ. The V end lost 4 bases, the J end lost 0 bases, and 8 bases lay between the germline ends. The CDR3 totals 14 residues. The CDR3 coding sequence is TGCGCCAGCAGCCCCGACAACTCTGGAAACACCATATATTTT. As protein: CASSPDNSGNTIYF.

This sequence joins TRBV9 and TRBJ2-7, with D possibly TRBD1 on 6 matching bases. There are 16 residues in the CDR3. The V end was cut by 0 bases, the J end by 5 bases, with 18 bases between. Germline lookup yields CDR1 SGDLS and CDR2 YYNGEE. The DNA for the CDR3 is TGTGCCAGCAGCGTAGGGCCCCGCGGACAGTTCGACGAGCAGTACTTC. Amino acid sequence: CASSVGPRGQFDEQYF.

The V call is TRBV29-1, the J call TRBJ1-2; D perhaps matches TRBD1 (5 bases). Germline assignment: CDR1 SQVTM and CDR2 ANQGSEA. This CDR3 region has 12 residues. The V gene lost 4 bases and the J gene lost 0 bases, with 6 bases spanning the gap. The CDR3 nucleotides read TGCAGCGTTGGACAGACTAACTATGGCTACACCTTC. Translating gives CSVGQTNYGYTF.

This clone has more than one count but fewer than ten. The chain uses TRBV6-5 and TRBJ2-3; the D call may be TRBD1 or TRBD2 (5 bases each). CDR1 and CDR2 from the germline V gene are MNHEY and SVGAGI. Trimming cost V 0 bases and J 0 bases, with 10 bases left between them. The CDR3 consists of 16 residues. The CDR3 region has the DNA TGTGCCAGCAGTTACTCGGGACGGCCGAGCACAGATACGCAGTATTTT. Its translation is CASSYSGRPSTDTQYF.

The chain links TRBV7-6 to TRBJ2-2, with D unclear. Germline CDR1 SGHVS, CDR2 FNYEAQ. The CDR3 is 17 amino acids. Trimming shortened V by 5 bases and J by 0 bases, and 16 bases separated the two germline ends. This CDR3 is CASSQPLGYANTGELFF. The CDR3 nucleotides are TGTGCCAGCAGCCAACCTCTTGGATACGCGAACACCGGGGAGCTGTTTTTT.

The genes are TRBV7-9 and TRBJ1-6; TRBD1 matches at 9 bases. The germline V gene has CDR1 SEHNR and CDR2 FQNEAQ (reference sequence). CDR3 length: 17 amino acids. J lost 3 bases, V lost 5 bases, and 8 bases had no gene match. DNA of the CDR3: TGTGCCAGCAGCCCGGGACAGGGAACGGGCTATAATTCACCCCTCCACTTT. Protein: CASSPGQGTGYNSPLHF. The whole variable domain, remainder taken from reference TRBV7-9 and TRBJ1-6, is DTGVSQNPRHKITKRGQNVTFRCDPISEHNRLYWYRQTLGQGPEFLTYFQNEAQLEKSRLLSDRFSAERPKGSFSTLEIQRTEQGDSAMYLCASSPGQGTGYNSPLHFGNGTRLTVT.

This CDR3 reads CASRGESANQPQHF. CDR3 sequence (DNA): TGTGCCAGCAGGGGGGAGAGCGCCAATCAGCCCCAGCATTTT. This sequence joins TRBV6-6 and TRBJ1-5; tentatively, D is TRBD1 (5 bases). CDR3 size: 14 residues. Trimming took off 6 bases at V and 3 bases at J, with 12 bases between the two ends. Per germline, CDR1 MNHNY and CDR2 SVGAGI (reference sequence).

The V gene is TRBV19, the J gene TRBJ2-3; D is undetermined. The V gene lost 5 bases and the J gene lost 5 bases, with 11 bases spanning the gap. This CDR3 region has 13 residues. In germline, CDR1 is LNHDA, CDR2 SQIVND (reference sequence). Here the CDR3 reads CASSPSLGDTQYF. In DNA form, the CDR3 reads TGTGCCAGTAGTCCATCCCTGGGAGATACGCAGTATTTT.

The chain couples TRBV2 to TRBJ1-5; no definite D call. Trimming took off 4 bases at V and 3 bases at J, with 13 bases between the two ends. Looked up from germline, CDR1 is SNHLY and CDR2 is FYNNEI. This CDR3 is built from 15 residues. Written as DNA, the CDR3 is TGTGCCAGCAGTGTTGATCAAATGAACAATCAGCCCCAGCATTTT. Residues: CASSVDQMNNQPQHF.

The gene calls are TRBV10-3 and TRBJ2-7, with D possibly matching TRBD1 (6 bases). Trimming removed 8 bases at V and 2 bases at J, with 10 bases between. Germline V CDR1 and CDR2: ENHRY, SYGVKD. The CDR3 covers 12 residues. In DNA, the CDR3 is TGTGCCATCCGGGACACACCCTACGAGCAGTACTTC. Translating gives CAIRDTPYEQYF.